The 7 T cell receptor beta chains reported below all come from one sample, sequenced in a study of breast tumors, draining lymph nodes, adjacent tissues. TCRdb re-called the multiplex PCR reads through MiXCR, storing one row per CDR3 protein. Of 270,000 or so distinct CDR3 sequences listed, 30% are singletons. Samples came from axillary lymph nodes draining the breast cancer. Sequenced: axillary lymph node tissue. These receptor sequences come from a female donor with breast cancer. Some clones in this sample may be carry-over from other donors' samples.

This clonotype was found many times. The chain couples TRBV11-3 to TRBJ2-7; the D gene could be TRBD1 or TRBD2 (5 bases each). The CDR3 has 14 amino acids. Per the germline V gene, CDR1 is SGHNT and CDR2 is YENEEA. Trimming took 1 base from V and 6 from J, leaving 13 bases between them. The CDR3 DNA sequence: TGTGCCAGCAGCTTAGGGGGGATCCGAAGCGAGCAGTACTTC. Encoded protein: CASSLGGIRSEQYF.

As for this clonotype: The conserved phenylalanine or tryptophan is not found at the CDR3 terminus, so this likely reflects a read error. The gene calls are TRBV6-2 or TRBV6-3 and TRBJ2-2, with 7 bases fitting TRBD2. With 7 bases clipped from V and 7 bases from J, the junction kept 9 bases outside the gene matches. The germline CDR1 and CDR2 sequences are MNHEY and SVGEGT. This CDR3 is built from 14 residues. CDR3 nucleotides: TGTGCCAGCAAGCGGGACTCCCCGAACGGGGAGCTGTTTCTT. Amino acids: CASKRDSPNGELFL.

This clonotype came up many times. J is TRBJ2-5 and V is TRBV6-6; D is perhaps TRBD1 (6 bases). The CDR3 has 14 residues. V lost 3 bases and J lost 7, with 15 bases in between. The germline CDR1 and CDR2 sequences are MNHNY and SVGAGI (reference sequence). The CDR3 sequence is CASSYLGGRRTQYF. The DNA of the CDR3 is TGTGCCAGCAGTTATTTAGGGGGTCGGCGGACCCAGTACTTC.

Many counts were recorded for this clonotype. The rearrangement uses TRBV19 and TRBJ1-2, with unresolved D. Germline CDR1 is LNHDA and CDR2 is SQIVND (reference sequence). The CDR3 extends over 13 amino acids. Deletions cut 5 bases from V and 4 bases from J, with 11 bases between. The CDR3 coding sequence is TGTGCCAGTAGTCCGGGTTGGGCCTATGGCTACACCTTC. Protein: CASSPGWAYGYTF.

On this clonotype itself: A clone one base away is much larger, so this may be a read error. CDR3 coding DNA: TGCGCCAGCAGACAGGGAGGGCCCTCACAAAGCACAGATACGCAGTATTTT. Residues: CASRQGGPSQSTDTQYF. This chain joins TRBV5-1 and TRBJ2-3; a weak D match, TRBD2 (7 bases). The V end lost 5 bases, the J end lost 0 bases, and 19 bases lay between the germline ends. CDR1 and CDR2 (germline): SGHRS, YFSETQ. This CDR3 has 17 amino acids. Together with reference TRBV5-1 and TRBJ2-3, the CDR3 gives the full variable domain: KAGVTQTPRYLIKTRGQQVTLSCSPISGHRSVSWYQQTPGQGLQFLFEYFSETQRNKGNFPGRFSGRQFSNSRSEMNVSTLELGDSALYLCASRQGGPSQSTDTQYFGPGTRLTVL.

The V call is TRBV7-9, the J call TRBJ2-6, with D unresolved. Germline values: CDR1 SEHNR, CDR2 FQNEAQ (reference sequence). V lost 5 bases and J 4 bases, leaving 15 bases between the germline ends. The CDR3 length is 16 residues. CDR3 bases: TGTGCCAGCAGCCCCCGAATGAACACCGGGGCCAACGTCCTGACTTTC. Translating gives CASSPRMNTGANVLTF.

V gene TRBV30 combines with J gene TRBJ2-7, with TRBD2 as a possible D gene (5 bases). The germline CDR1 and CDR2 sequences are GTSNPN and SVGIG (reference sequence). V was clipped by 0 bases and J by 3 bases, with 12 bases between them. The CDR3 loop spans 14 amino acids. CDR3 in DNA: TGTGCCTGGAGTGTATTTCCGGGAAGCTACGAGCAGTACTTC. It translates to CAWSVFPGSYEQYF.